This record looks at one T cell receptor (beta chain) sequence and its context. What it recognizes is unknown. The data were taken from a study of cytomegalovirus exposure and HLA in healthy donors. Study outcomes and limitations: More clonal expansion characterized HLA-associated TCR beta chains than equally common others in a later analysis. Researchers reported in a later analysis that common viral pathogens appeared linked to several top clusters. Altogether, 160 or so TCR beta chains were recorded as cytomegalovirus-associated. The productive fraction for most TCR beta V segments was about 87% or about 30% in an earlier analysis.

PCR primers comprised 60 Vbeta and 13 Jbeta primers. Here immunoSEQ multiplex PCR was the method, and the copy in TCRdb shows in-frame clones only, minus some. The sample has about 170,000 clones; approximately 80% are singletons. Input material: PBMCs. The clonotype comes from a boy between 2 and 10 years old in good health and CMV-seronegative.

CDR3: CASSSGLGGGNTIYF. CDR3 sequence (DNA): TGTGCCAGCAGCTCGGGGCTCGGAGGGGGCAACACCATATATTTT. The J gene is TRBJ1-3, the V gene TRBV7-2, with 7 bases aligning to TRBD1. V was pared by 4 bases and J by 7 bases, with 10 bases of the junction left unmatched. Germline values: CDR1 SGHTA, CDR2 FQGNSA. CDR3 length: 15 amino acids.